This T cell receptor beta chain was recorded in a study of early T cells in non-severe SARS-CoV-2 infection. V was pared by 3 bases and J by 7 bases, with 3 bases of the junction left unmatched. The germline V gene encodes CDR1 SGHVS and CDR2 FNYEAQ. This CDR3 has 14 amino acids. cDNA molecules, individually, were tagged with unique molecular identifiers. Each CDR3 protein gets one entry after TCRdb re-called the 5' RACE reads with MiXCR. The sample lists approximately 65,000 distinct CDR3 sequences, around 10% occurring once. This clonotype came up many times. The sample consisted of whole blood, taken at baseline. This TCR was sampled from an adult who was a healthcare worker with PCR-confirmed SARS-CoV-2 infection or an uninfected control (not recorded which). The rearrangement links TRBV7-6 to TRBJ2-7; 13 positions match TRBD2. The chain's CDR3 is CASSFGTSGEEQYF. The CDR3 nucleotides read TGTGCCAGCAGCTTCGGGACTAGCGGGGAAGAGCAGTACTTC.